This T cell receptor beta chain is drawn from a study of T-cell memory formation after mild COVID-19. The CDR3 extends over 12 amino acids. V lost 3 bases, J lost 12 bases, and 10 bases stayed unmatched. Germline loops: CDR1 DFQATT, CDR2 SNEGSKA (reference sequence). General observations from the study: Later expanders leaned toward CD4+, whereas clones contracting from day 15 to 85 were balanced CD4/CD8.

Barcoded TCR alpha and TCR beta cDNA libraries with UMIs came from 5'RACE using constant-segment primers. TCRdb called the 5' RACE reads again in MiXCR, with one record for every CDR3 protein. Of some 180,000 distinct CDR3 sequences listed, over 10% are singletons. With regard to this clonotype: Its target is not known.

Source material: PBMCs or a T cell subset sorted from them (not recorded which). The chain links TRBV20-1 to TRBJ1-2; 7 bases fit TRBD1. This receptor was identified in a man younger than 35 who had mild COVID-19 (a few samples of this study predate the infection). Cell type and time point are not known. The CDR3 protein is CSAREGTVFNTF. The DNA of the CDR3 is TGCAGTGCTAGGGAGGGGACAGTATTTAACACCTTC.